This T cell receptor beta chain was observed in a study of blood T cell repertoires in COVID-19. Source study methods: How many nucleated cells were present was estimated from reference gene primer amplification. This table comes from immunoSEQ multiplex PCR, and its TCRdb copy is limited to in-frame clones, with some not included. The V and J calls and clone size were taken over from that table, and D and trimming were inferred from the DNA. The data show a few hundred thousand clones, roughly 88% seen once. Patients from Seattle were sampled longitudinally, starting during active infection. CDR3 length equals 19 residues. Germline trimming cut 1 base from V and 1 base from J; bases unmatched to any gene: 7. The germline V gene encodes CDR1 SEHNR and CDR2 FQNEAQ (reference sequence).

Sequenced input: peripheral blood. The receptor comes from a woman in her twenties or thirties with COVID-19, enrolled during active disease. The gene calls are TRBV7-9 and TRBJ2-3, with 14 nucleotides matching TRBD2. In DNA, the CDR3 is TGTGCCAGCAGCTTAGGACTAGCGGGGGGGCGGCGAGGCACAGATACGCAGTATTTT. As protein: CASSLGLAGGRRGTDTQYF.